This T cell receptor (beta chain) emerged from a study of radiation and T cells in renal cell carcinoma. As to time point: blood 2 weeks post-SBRT. Treatment noted: 15 Gy SBRT to primary tumor, nephrectomy 4 weeks later. Per the germline V gene, CDR1 is MNHEY and CDR2 is SVGAGI. The CDR3 is 14 amino acids. V was shortened by 6 bases and J by 3 bases, with 9 bases between the two germline ends. Some clones are missing from TCRdb's copy, which holds only in-frame ones; the method was immunoSEQ multiplex PCR. Here the sample spans over 55,000 clones, roughly 79% being singletons. This receptor was identified in a man aged 55 to 70 with renal cell carcinoma. The source was blood, collected from a patient whose treatment included radiotherapy and nephrectomy. The chain has TRBV6-5 and TRBJ1-6; the D is unclear. CDR3 in amino acids: CASSRRVYNSPLHF. CDR3 nucleotides: TGTGCCAGCAGCAGACGAGTCTATAATTCACCCCTCCACTTT.